Presented here are 20 T cell receptor beta chains from one specimen sequenced in a study of T cells in placental villitis. Sequencing used immunoSEQ v4. Data came from immunoSEQ multiplex PCR; TCRdb stores just in-frame clones and leaves some out. The data hold about 5,900 clones, with around 80% observed a single time. Material: placental tissue containing maternal and fetal cells. These receptors were collected from a human patient with infectious villitis; the placental T cells may come from both mother and fetus.

The chain combines TRBV4-2 with TRBJ1-2; D may be TRBD1 (6 bases). The germline V gene encodes CDR1 LGHNA and CDR2 YNFKEQ. V was clipped by 2 bases and J by 7 bases, with 20 bases between them. The CDR3 extends over 16 amino acids. CDR3 amino acids: CASSQNLLGGLGGYTF. The CDR3 coding sequence is TGTGCCAGCAGCCAAAACTTATTAGGGGGGTTGGGTGGCTACACCTTC.

V and J are TRBV9 and TRBJ2-5; D call uncertain. V was cut by 3 bases and J by 2 bases, with 11 bases left in between. Per the germline V gene, CDR1 is SGDLS and CDR2 is YYNGEE. CDR3 length: 14 residues. In nucleotides, the CDR3 is TGTGCCAGCAGCGAAGGCGCAGGACAAGAGACCCAGTACTTC. Protein: CASSEGAGQETQYF.

This clone was seen once. The chain is built from TRBV29-1 and TRBJ1-2; 9 bases fit TRBD1. CDR3 length equals 13 residues. Losses at the gene ends were 6 bases for V and 8 bases for J; bases not matched to a gene: 10. Germline CDR1 SQVTM, CDR2 ANQGSEA. The CDR3 region is CSVEQGAQTGYTF. CDR3 coding DNA: TGCAGCGTCGAACAGGGGGCGCAGACAGGCTACACCTTC.

Note on this clone: At the DNA level, this CDR3 is encoded by other sequences in the same sample as well. The chain employs TRBV18 and TRBJ2-7; D is undetermined. CDR3 length: 17 residues. Germline assignment: CDR1 KGHSH and CDR2 LQKENI. The V end was cut by 2 bases, the J end by 0 bases, with 17 bases between. For the CDR3, the DNA is TGTGCCAGCTCACCAGAGAGAAGGGCAGGTCGCTCCTACGAGCAGTACTTC. Protein sequence: CASSPERRAGRSYEQYF.

The chain links TRBV2 to TRBJ2-1; 7 nucleotides line up with TRBD2. CDR3 size: 14 residues. Germline CDR1 reads SNHLY; CDR2 reads FYNNEI. The trim removed 5 bases at V and 0 bases at J, leaving 1 base unmatched. The CDR3 nucleotides read TGTGCCAGCAGTAGCGGGGCCTCCTACAATGAGCAGTTCTTC. Protein product: CASSSGASYNEQFF.

Only a few counts were recorded for this clone. This chain uses TRBV10-3 with TRBJ1-1, with D possibly matching TRBD1 (6 bases). The CDR3 consists of 14 residues. In germline, CDR1 is ENHRY, CDR2 SYGVKD. V dropped 3 bases and J dropped 2 bases, with 10 bases sitting between them. The CDR3 DNA reads TGTGCCATCAGTGACAGGACAGCCAACACTGAAGCTTTCTTT. This codes for CAISDRTANTEAFF.

This chain uses TRBV5-1 with TRBJ1-1; 7 nucleotides line up with TRBD1. V gave up 4 bases and J gave up 5 bases; unmatched junction bases: 8. Germline values: CDR1 SGHRS, CDR2 YFSETQ. The CDR3 has 14 residues. The CDR3 is CASSPLTGRTEAFF. The CDR3 DNA sequence: TGCGCCAGCAGCCCGCTGACAGGGAGGACTGAAGCTTTCTTT.

This chain connects TRBV7-6 to TRBJ2-2; 12 bases match TRBD2. The CDR3 totals 18 residues. V trimming: 2 bases; J trimming: 5 bases; junction bases outside the gene matches: 9. Germline V gene data show CDR1 as SGHVS and CDR2 as FNYEAQ. CDR3 in DNA: TGTGCCAGCAGCTTAAAAACTAGCGGGGGGATAAGAACCGGGGAGCTGTTTTTT. Residues: CASSLKTSGGIRTGELFF.

The chain is built from TRBV3-1 (or the pseudogene TRBV3-2) and TRBJ1-1; no definite D call. The germline V gene encodes CDR1 LGHDT and CDR2 YNNKEL (reference sequence). Between the trimmed V and J ends, which lost 1 base and 2 bases, there was a span of 14 bases. The CDR3 length is 16 residues. CDR3 in amino acids: CASSQAIGGRNTEAFF. DNA for the CDR3: TGTGCCAGCAGCCAAGCCATAGGCGGCAGAAACACTGAAGCTTTCTTT.

Of note for this clone: A read error may account for a junction end that differs from germline. The chain joins TRBV10-3 to TRBJ1-1, with D unresolved. CDR1 ENHRY and CDR2 SYGVKD come from the germline V gene. This CDR3 region has 13 residues. The CDR3 sequence is CVISLTDNTEAFF. The CDR3 bases are TGTGTCATCAGTCTCACAGACAACACTGAAGCTTTCTTT.

V and J are TRBV2 and TRBJ2-7; 10 bases fit TRBD2. V trimming: 3 bases; J trimming: 3 bases; junction bases outside the gene matches: 5. There are 15 residues in the CDR3. Germline lookup yields CDR1 SNHLY and CDR2 FYNNEI. The CDR3 spells CASSESPSGGYEQYF. The CDR3 nucleotides are TGTGCCAGCAGTGAGAGCCCTAGCGGGGGCTACGAGCAGTACTTC.

The gene calls are TRBV5-4 and TRBJ1-4; the D is unclear. CDR3 size: 15 residues. Germline V CDR1 and CDR2: SGHNT, YYREEE (reference sequence). V lost 5 bases to trimming and J lost 4 bases, with 15 bases between them. CDR3 nucleotide sequence: TGTGCCAGCAGTTCCCTCGGGTCGGTTAATGAAAAACTGTTTTTT. Protein: CASSSLGSVNEKLFF.

The gene calls are TRBV3-1 (or the pseudogene TRBV3-2) and TRBJ2-7; D unclear. Germline V lookup: CDR1 LGHDT, CDR2 YNNKEL (reference sequence). The CDR3 length is 13 residues. Trimming took 2 bases from V and 2 from J, leaving 7 bases between them. CDR3 coding DNA: TGTGCCAGCAGCCAAACGTCCCCCTACGAGCAGTACTTC. Its translation: CASSQTSPYEQYF.

The CDR3 sequence is CASSIDRGTNYGYTF. CDR3 DNA sequence: TGTGCCAGTAGTATAGATCGTGGCACTAACTATGGCTACACCTTC. V gene TRBV19 combines with J gene TRBJ1-2; D gene uncertain. Germline CDR1 LNHDA, CDR2 SQIVND (reference sequence). Trimming took off 0 bases at V and 0 bases at J, with 8 bases between the two ends. The CDR3 has 15 amino acids.

In this sample, this clone turned up once. The rearrangement uses TRBV5-1 and TRBJ2-3; 9 nucleotides agree with TRBD2. Germline CDR1 reads SGHRS; CDR2 reads YFSETQ. This CDR3 spans 15 amino acids. Trimming removed 0 bases from V and 4 bases from J; junction bases left unmatched: 3. DNA for the CDR3: TGCGCCAGCAGCTTGGGGCGGGGGGGCGCAGATACGCAGTATTTT. Protein sequence: CASSLGRGGADTQYF.

This chain joins TRBV7-2 and TRBJ1-4; D is perhaps TRBD1 (5 bases). Germline V gives CDR1 SGHTA, CDR2 FQGNSA. The CDR3 length is 14 residues. Trimming stripped 4 bases from V and 7 bases from J, with 13 bases between. The CDR3 is CASSSFQDIEKLFF. The CDR3, as DNA: TGTGCCAGCAGCTCATTTCAGGACATTGAAAAACTGTTTTTT.

The rearrangement uses TRBV18 and TRBJ2-3; maybe TRBD1 (5 bases). Germline lookup yields CDR1 KGHSH and CDR2 LQKENI. CDR3 size: 15 residues. V was cut by 3 bases and J by 3 bases, with 13 bases left in between. The CDR3 is CASSPPQGRTDTQYF. The CDR3 DNA reads TGTGCCAGCTCACCTCCCCAGGGAAGGACAGATACGCAGTATTTT.

This chain uses TRBV7-9 with TRBJ1-1; no definite D call. The CDR3 is 13 amino acids. CDR1 and CDR2 from the germline V gene are SEHNR and FQNEAQ (reference sequence). Trimming left V 5 bases short and J 1 base short, with 8 bases between. The CDR3 DNA sequence: TGTGCCAGCAGCATGTTGGGGAACACTGAAGCTTTCTTT. Its translation: CASSMLGNTEAFF.

This clone was counted between two and nine times. The chain employs TRBV3-1 (or the pseudogene TRBV3-2) and TRBJ2-2; no clear D. Germline V CDR1 and CDR2: LGHDT, YNNKEL (reference sequence). Between the trimmed V and J ends, which lost 1 base and 8 bases, there was a span of 8 bases. There are 13 residues in the CDR3. The CDR3 nucleotides read TGTGCCAGCAGCCAAGTGCGTTCGGGGGAGCTGTTTTTT. This sequence encodes CASSQVRSGELFF.

This chain connects TRBV19 to TRBJ2-3; D is perhaps TRBD1 or TRBD2 (5 bases each). Trimming pared 5 bases from V and 2 bases from J, leaving 14 bases between. This CDR3 has 15 amino acids. Germline loops: CDR1 LNHDA, CDR2 SQIVND (reference sequence). CDR3 nucleotide sequence: TGTGCCAGTAGTCCGGGACCGGCAAACACAGATACGCAGTATTTT. It translates to CASSPGPANTDTQYF.